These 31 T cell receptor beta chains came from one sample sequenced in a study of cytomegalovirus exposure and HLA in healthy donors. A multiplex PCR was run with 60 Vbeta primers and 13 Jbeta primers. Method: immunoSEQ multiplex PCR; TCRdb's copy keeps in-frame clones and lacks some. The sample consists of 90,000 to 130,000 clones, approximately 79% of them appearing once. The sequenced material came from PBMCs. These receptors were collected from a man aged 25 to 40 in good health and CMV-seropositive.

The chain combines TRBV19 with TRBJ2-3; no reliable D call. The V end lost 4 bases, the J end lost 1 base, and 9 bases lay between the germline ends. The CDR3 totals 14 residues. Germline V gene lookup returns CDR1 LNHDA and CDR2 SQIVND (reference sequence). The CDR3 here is CASSSRTGTDTQYF. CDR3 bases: TGTGCCAGTAGTAGCCGCACAGGCACAGATACGCAGTATTTT.

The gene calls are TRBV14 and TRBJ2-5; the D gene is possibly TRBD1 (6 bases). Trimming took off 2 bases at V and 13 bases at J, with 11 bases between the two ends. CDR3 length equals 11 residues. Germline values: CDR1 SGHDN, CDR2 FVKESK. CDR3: CASSQTGKLYF. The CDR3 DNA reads TGTGCCAGCAGCCAAACAGGGAAGCTGTACTTC.

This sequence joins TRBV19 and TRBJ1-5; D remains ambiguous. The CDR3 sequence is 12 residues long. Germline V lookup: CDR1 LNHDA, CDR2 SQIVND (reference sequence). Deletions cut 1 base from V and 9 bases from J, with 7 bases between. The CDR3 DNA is TGTGCCAGTAGTATAGCAGGTGGGCCCCAGCATTTT. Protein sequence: CASSIAGGPQHF.

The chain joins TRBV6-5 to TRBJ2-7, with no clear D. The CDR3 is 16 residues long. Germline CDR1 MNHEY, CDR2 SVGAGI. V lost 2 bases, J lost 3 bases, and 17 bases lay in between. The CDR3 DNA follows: TGTGCCAGCAGTTACCCCAGTCTACTACTATTCTACGAGCAGTACTTC. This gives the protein CASSYPSLLLFYEQYF.

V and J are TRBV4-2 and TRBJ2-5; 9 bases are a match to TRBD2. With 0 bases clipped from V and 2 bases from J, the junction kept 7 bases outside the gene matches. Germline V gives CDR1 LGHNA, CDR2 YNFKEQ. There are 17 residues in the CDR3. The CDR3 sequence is CASSQEPSGGPQETQYF. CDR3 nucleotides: TGTGCCAGCAGCCAAGAGCCAAGCGGGGGGCCGCAAGAGACCCAGTACTTC.

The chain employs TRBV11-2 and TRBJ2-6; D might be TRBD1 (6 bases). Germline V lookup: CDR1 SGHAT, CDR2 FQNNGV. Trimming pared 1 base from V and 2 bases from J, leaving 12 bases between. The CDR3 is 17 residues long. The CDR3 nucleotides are TGTGCCAGCAGCTTAGGGGGTGGGGGCACTGGGGCCAACGTCCTGACTTTC. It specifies CASSLGGGGTGANVLTF.

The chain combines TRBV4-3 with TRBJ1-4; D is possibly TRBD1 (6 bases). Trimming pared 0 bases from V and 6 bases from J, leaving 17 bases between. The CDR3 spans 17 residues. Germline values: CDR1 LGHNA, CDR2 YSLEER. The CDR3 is CASSQDPGTFLYEKLFF. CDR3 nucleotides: TGCGCCAGCAGCCAAGATCCCGGGACATTTCTCTATGAAAAACTGTTTTTT.

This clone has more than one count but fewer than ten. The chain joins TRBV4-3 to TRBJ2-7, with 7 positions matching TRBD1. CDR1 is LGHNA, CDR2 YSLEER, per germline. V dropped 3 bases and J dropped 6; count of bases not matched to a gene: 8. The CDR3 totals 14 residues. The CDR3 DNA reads TGCGCCAGCAGCCACAGAAACAGGGGAAGCGAGCAGTACTTC. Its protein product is CASSHRNRGSEQYF.

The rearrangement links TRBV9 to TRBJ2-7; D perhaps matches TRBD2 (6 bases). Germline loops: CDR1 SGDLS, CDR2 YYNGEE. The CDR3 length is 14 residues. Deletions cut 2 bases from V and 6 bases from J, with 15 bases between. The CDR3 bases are TGTGCCAGCAGCGTTGGGCCCGACGGGGGCGAGCAGTACTTC. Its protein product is CASSVGPDGGEQYF.

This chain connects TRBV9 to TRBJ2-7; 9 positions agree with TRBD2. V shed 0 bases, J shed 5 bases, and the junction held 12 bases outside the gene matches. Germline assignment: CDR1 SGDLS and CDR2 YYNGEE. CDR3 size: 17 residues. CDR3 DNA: TGTGCCAGCAGCGTAGCTACCGGGGGACTAGCTACCCACGAGCAGTACTTC. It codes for CASSVATGGLATHEQYF. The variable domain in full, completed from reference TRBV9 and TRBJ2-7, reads DSGVTQTPKHLITATGQRVTLRCSPRSGDLSVYWYQQSLDQGLQFLIQYYNGEERAKGNILERFSAQQFPDLHSELNLSSLELGDSALYFCASSVATGGLATHEQYFGPGTRLTVT.

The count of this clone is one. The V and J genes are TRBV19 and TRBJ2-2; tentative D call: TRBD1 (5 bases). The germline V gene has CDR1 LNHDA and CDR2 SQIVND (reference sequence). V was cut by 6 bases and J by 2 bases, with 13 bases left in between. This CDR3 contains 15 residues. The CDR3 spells CASRTMTENTGELFF. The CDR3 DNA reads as TGTGCCAGTAGGACCATGACAGAAAACACCGGGGAGCTGTTTTTT.

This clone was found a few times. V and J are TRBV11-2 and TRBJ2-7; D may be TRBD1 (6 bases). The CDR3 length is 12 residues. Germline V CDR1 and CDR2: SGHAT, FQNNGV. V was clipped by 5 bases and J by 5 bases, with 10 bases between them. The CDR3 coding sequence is TGTGCCAGCAGCGTTAACAGGGACGAGCAGTACTTC. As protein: CASSVNRDEQYF. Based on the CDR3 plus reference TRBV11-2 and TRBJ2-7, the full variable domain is EAGVAQSPRYKIIEKRQSVAFWCNPISGHATLYWYQQILGQGPKLLIQFQNNGVVDDSQLPKDRFSAERLKGVDSTLKIQPAKLEDSAVYLCASSVNRDEQYFGPGTRLTVT.

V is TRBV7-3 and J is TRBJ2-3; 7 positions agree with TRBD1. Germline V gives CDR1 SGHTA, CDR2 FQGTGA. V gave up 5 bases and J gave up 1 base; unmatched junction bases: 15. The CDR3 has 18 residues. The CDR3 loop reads CASSQTGKVFSGTDTQYF. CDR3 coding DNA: TGTGCCAGCAGCCAGACAGGGAAAGTTTTCAGCGGCACAGATACGCAGTATTTT.

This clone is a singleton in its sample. The CDR3 DNA is TGTGCCAGCAGCGTAGACCCGGGACAGCCCACAGATACGCAGTATTTT. It codes for CASSVDPGQPTDTQYF. This sequence joins TRBV9 and TRBJ2-3, with TRBD1 matching over 7 bases. The V segment lost 0 bases and the J segment 2 bases; nucleotides outside the gene matches: 6. This CDR3 contains 16 residues. Germline loops: CDR1 SGDLS, CDR2 YYNGEE.

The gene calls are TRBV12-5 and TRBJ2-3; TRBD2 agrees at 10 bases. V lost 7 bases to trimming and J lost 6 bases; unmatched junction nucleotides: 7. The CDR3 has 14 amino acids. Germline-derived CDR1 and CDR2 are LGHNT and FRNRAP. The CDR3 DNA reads TGTGCTAGTGAGGGGGGGGGACTAGCGGATACGCAGTATTTT. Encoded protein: CASEGGGLADTQYF.

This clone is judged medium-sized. CDR3 in DNA: TGTGCCAGCTCACCCTACGCGCTAGCGGGGGGGTACAATGAGCAGTTCTTC. It yields the protein CASSPYALAGGYNEQFF. The chain employs TRBV18 and TRBJ2-1; 12 bases map to TRBD2. The germline V gene has CDR1 KGHSH and CDR2 LQKENI. The J segment lost 4 bases and the V segment lost 3 bases, leaving 7 bases of the junction unmatched. This CDR3 region has 17 residues.

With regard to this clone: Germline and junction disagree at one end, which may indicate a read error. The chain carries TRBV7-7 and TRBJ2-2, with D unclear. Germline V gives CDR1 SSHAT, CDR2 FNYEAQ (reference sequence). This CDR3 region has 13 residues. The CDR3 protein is CASSISRAGELFF. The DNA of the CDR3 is TGTGCTAGCAGCATTAGTCGAGCCGGGGAGCTGTTTTTT. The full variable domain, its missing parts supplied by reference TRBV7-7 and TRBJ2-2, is GAGVSQSPRYKVTKRGQDVTLRCDPISSHATLYWYQQALGQGPEFLTYFNYEAQPDKSGLPSDRFSAERPEGSISTLTIQRTEQRDSAMYRCASSISRAGELFFGEGSRLTVL.

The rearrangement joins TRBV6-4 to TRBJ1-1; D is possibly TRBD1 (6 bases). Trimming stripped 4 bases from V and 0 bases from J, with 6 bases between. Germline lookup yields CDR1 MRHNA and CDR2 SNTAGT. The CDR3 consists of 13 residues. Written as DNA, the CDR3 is TGTGCCAGCAGTGCAGGGGTGAACACTGAAGCTTTCTTT. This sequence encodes CASSAGVNTEAFF.

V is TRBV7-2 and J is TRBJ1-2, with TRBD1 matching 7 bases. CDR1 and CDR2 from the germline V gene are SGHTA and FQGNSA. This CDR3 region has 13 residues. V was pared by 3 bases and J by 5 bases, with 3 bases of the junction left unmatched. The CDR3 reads CASSFSQGYGYTF. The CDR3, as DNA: TGTGCCAGCAGCTTCTCACAGGGGTATGGCTACACCTTC.

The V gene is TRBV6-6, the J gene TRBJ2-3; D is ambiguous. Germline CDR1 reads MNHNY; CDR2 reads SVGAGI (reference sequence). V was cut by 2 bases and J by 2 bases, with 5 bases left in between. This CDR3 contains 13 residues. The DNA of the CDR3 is TGTGCCAGCAGTTACGACTCCACAGATACGCAGTATTTT. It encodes CASSYDSTDTQYF.

This chain's CDR3 is CASSLLTADNEQFF. The CDR3 coding sequence is TGTGCCAGCAGCTTACTGACAGCAGACAATGAGCAGTTCTTC. This chain connects TRBV5-5 to TRBJ2-1, with D perhaps matching TRBD1 (5 bases). There are 14 residues in the CDR3. CDR1 is SGHKS and CDR2 is YYEKEE in the germline V gene (reference sequence). V lost 2 bases and J 5 bases, leaving 11 bases between the germline ends.

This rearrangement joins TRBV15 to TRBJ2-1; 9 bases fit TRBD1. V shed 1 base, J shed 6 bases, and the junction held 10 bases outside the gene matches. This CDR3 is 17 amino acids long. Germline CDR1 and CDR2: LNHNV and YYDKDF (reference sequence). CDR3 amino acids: CATSRGGGTGRGNEQFF. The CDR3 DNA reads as TGTGCCACCAGCAGAGGGGGCGGGACAGGGAGAGGCAATGAGCAGTTCTTC. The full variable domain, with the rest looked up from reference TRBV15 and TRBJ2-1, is DAMVIQNPRYQVTQFGKPVTLSCSQTLNHNVMYWYQQKSSQAPKLLFHYYDKDFNNEADTPDNFQSRRPNTSFCFLDIRSPGLGDTAMYLCATSRGGGTGRGNEQFFGPGTRLTVL.

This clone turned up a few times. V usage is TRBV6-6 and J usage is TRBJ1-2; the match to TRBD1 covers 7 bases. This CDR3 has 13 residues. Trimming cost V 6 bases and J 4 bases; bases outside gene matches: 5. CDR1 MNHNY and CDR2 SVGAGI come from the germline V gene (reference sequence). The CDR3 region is CASSPDRVYGYTF. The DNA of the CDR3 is TGTGCCAGCAGCCCCGACAGGGTCTATGGCTACACCTTC.

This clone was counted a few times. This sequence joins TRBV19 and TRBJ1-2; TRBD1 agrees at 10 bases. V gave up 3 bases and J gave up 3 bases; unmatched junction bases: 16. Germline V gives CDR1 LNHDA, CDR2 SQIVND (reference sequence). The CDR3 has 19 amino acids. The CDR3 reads CASSIRGDRGLFLYYGYTF. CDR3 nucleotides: TGTGCCAGTAGTATTAGAGGAGACAGGGGGCTTTTTTTGTACTATGGCTACACCTTC.

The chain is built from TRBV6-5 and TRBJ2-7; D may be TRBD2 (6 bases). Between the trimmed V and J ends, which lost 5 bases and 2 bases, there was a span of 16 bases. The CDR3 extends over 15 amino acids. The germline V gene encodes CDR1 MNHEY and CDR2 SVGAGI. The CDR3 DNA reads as TGTGCCAGCAGTCCTACGGGACTTCTAACCTACGAGCAGTACTTC. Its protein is CASSPTGLLTYEQYF.

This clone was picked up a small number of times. Here the CDR3 reads CASTTSGGDYNEQFF. The CDR3 nucleotides are TGTGCCAGCACGACTAGCGGGGGGGATTACAATGAGCAGTTCTTC. The chain employs TRBV19 and TRBJ2-1; 14 bases are a match to TRBD2. CDR3 length equals 15 residues. Unmatched junction bases numbered 5, after V lost 9 bases and J lost 4 bases. Germline assignment: CDR1 LNHDA and CDR2 SQIVND (reference sequence).

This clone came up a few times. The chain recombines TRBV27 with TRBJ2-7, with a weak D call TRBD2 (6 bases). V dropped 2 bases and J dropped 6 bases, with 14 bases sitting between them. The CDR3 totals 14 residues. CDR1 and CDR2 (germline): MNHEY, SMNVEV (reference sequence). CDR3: CASSLAGPIAEQYF. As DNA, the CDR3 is TGTGCCAGCAGTTTAGCGGGGCCTATCGCCGAGCAGTACTTC.

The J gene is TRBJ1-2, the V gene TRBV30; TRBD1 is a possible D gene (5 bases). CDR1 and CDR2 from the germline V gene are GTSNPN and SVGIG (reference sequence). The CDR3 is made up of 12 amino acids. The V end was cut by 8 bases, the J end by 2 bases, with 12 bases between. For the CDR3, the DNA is TGTGCCGGGAACAGGAACAACTATGGCTACACCTTC. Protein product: CAGNRNNYGYTF.

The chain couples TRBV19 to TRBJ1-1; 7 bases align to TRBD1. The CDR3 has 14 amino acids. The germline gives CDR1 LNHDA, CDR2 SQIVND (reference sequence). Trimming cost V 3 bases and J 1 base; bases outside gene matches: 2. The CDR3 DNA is TGTGCCAGTAGTATTTGGGACAGGAACACTGAAGCTTTCTTT. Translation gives CASSIWDRNTEAFF.

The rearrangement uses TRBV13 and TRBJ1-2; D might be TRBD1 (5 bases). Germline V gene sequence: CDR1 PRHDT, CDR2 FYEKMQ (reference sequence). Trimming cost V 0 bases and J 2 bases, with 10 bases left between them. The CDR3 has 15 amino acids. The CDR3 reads CASSLGYRGNYGYTF. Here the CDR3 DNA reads TGTGCCAGCAGCTTAGGTTACCGGGGGAACTATGGCTACACCTTC.

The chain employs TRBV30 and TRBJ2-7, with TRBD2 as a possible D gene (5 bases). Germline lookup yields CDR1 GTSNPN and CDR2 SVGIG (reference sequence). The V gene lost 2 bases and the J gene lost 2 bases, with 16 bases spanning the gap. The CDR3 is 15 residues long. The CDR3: CAWSTPYGRAYEQYF. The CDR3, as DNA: TGTGCCTGGAGTACTCCGTATGGGCGGGCCTACGAGCAGTACTTC.